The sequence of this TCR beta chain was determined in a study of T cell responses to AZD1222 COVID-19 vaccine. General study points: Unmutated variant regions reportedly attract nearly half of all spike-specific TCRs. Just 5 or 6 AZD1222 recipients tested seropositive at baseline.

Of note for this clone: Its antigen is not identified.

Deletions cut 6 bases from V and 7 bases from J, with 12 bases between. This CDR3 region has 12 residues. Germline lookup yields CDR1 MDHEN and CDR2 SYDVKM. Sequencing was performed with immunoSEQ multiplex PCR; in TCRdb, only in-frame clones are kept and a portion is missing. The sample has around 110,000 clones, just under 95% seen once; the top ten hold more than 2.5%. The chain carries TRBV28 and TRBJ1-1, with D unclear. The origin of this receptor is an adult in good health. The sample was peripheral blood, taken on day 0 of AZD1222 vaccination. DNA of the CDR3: TGTGCCAGCAGCGGAGGGCAAATTGAAGCTTTCTTT. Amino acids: CASSGGQIEAFF.